Listed below are T cell receptor beta chains from one sample, sequenced in a study of T cells in Graves' hyperthyroidism and ophthalmopathy. TCRdb ran MiXCR on the multiplex PCR reads and lists one entry per CDR3 protein. The sample holds 600,000 to 650,000 distinct CDR3 sequences, under 25% seen once. Source material: blood. Receptors were obtained from a man aged 25-45 years with Graves' ophthalmopathy. The CDR3 runs from the conserved cysteine through the conserved F or W. Each record gives: D gene, V gene, clone size, J gene, CDR3 protein, CDR3 DNA. D genes are given only for firm matches. Size tells how often a clone was seen (once, few, many) or the class of an expanded clone, and some rows leave it out.

D gene: NA; V gene: TRBV30; clone size: NA; J gene: TRBJ2-1; CDR3 protein: CAWSQGIEQFF; CDR3 DNA: TGTGCCTGGAGCCAGGGGATAGAGCAGTTCTTC
D gene: TRBD1; V gene: TRBV7-3; clone size: NA; J gene: TRBJ1-1; CDR3 protein: CASRPSGQEDAFF; CDR3 DNA: TGTGCCAGCAGGCCATCGGGACAGGAGGACGCTTTCTTT
D gene: NA; V gene: TRBV12-3/TRBV12-4; clone size: NA; J gene: TRBJ2-1; CDR3 protein: CASSLASKHNGQFF; CDR3 DNA: TGTGCCAGCAGTTTAGCTAGCAAGCACAATGGGCAGTTCTTC
D gene: NA; V gene: TRBV6-1; clone size: few; J gene: TRBJ1-5; CDR3 protein: CASSEFSDSNQPQHF; CDR3 DNA: TGTGCCAGCAGTGAATTCAGTGATAGCAATCAGCCCCAGCATTTT
D gene: NA; V gene: TRBV7-9; clone size: few; J gene: TRBJ1-5; CDR3 protein: CASSIGGVGQPQHF; CDR3 DNA: TGTGCCAGTAGTATAGGGGGGGTGGGGCAGCCCCAGCATTTT
D gene: TRBD1; V gene: TRBV6-2/TRBV6-3; clone size: NA; J gene: TRBJ2-2; CDR3 protein: CASSSAMTGGGGTGELFF; CDR3 DNA: TGTGCCAGCAGTTCGGCCATGACAGGGGGCGGCGGCACCGGGGAGCTGTTTTTT
D gene: NA; V gene: TRBV28; clone size: few; J gene: TRBJ1-4; CDR3 protein: CASSWGGEKLFF; CDR3 DNA: TGTGCCAGCAGCTGGGGAGGGGAAAAACTGTTTTTT
D gene: NA; V gene: TRBV10-2; clone size: many; J gene: TRBJ2-5; CDR3 protein: CASSVQGQETQYF; CDR3 DNA: TGCGCCAGCAGTGTACAGGGCCAAGAGACCCAGTACTTC
D gene: NA; V gene: TRBV15; clone size: few; J gene: TRBJ2-5; CDR3 protein: CATSRGEGGFQETQYF; CDR3 DNA: TGTGCCACCAGCAGAGGAGAAGGGGGATTCCAAGAGACCCAGTACTTC
D gene: NA; V gene: TRBV20-1; clone size: NA; J gene: TRBJ2-5; CDR3 protein: CSARDSRQPQETQYF; CDR3 DNA: TGCAGTGCTAGAGATTCGAGGCAGCCTCAAGAGACCCAGTACTTC
D gene: NA; V gene: TRBV5-1; clone size: few; J gene: TRBJ1-1; CDR3 protein: CASSLEGREAFF; CDR3 DNA: TGCGCCAGCAGCTTGGAGGGCCGTGAAGCTTTCTTT
D gene: NA; V gene: TRBV4-3; clone size: NA; J gene: TRBJ1-3; CDR3 protein: CASSRWGQGGNTIYF; CDR3 DNA: TGCGCCAGCAGCCGATGGGGCCAGGGTGGAAACACCATATATTTT
D gene: NA; V gene: TRBV7-9; clone size: NA; J gene: TRBJ2-7; CDR3 protein: CASSLPLQYEQYF; CDR3 DNA: TGTGCCAGCAGCTTACCCCTTCAATACGAGCAGTACTTC
D gene: TRBD1; V gene: TRBV10-3; clone size: NA; J gene: TRBJ1-1; CDR3 protein: CAISSGQTNTEAFF; CDR3 DNA: TGTGCCATCAGCTCGGGACAGACGAACACTGAGGCTTTCTTT
D gene: NA; V gene: TRBV7-8; clone size: many; J gene: TRBJ2-1; CDR3 protein: CASSPESGYNEQFF; CDR3 DNA: TGTGCCAGCAGCCCCGAAAGCGGTTACAATGAGCAGTTCTTC
D gene: NA; V gene: TRBV6-1; clone size: many; J gene: TRBJ1-2; CDR3 protein: CASSEFGRINYGYTF; CDR3 DNA: TGTGCCAGCAGTGAGTTTGGCAGGATAAACTATGGCTACACCTTC
D gene: TRBD1; V gene: TRBV18; clone size: many; J gene: TRBJ2-7; CDR3 protein: CASSSDRGEQYF; CDR3 DNA: TGTGCCAGCTCCTCCGACAGGGGCGAGCAGTACTTC
D gene: TRBD1; V gene: TRBV28; clone size: NA; J gene: TRBJ2-1; CDR3 protein: CATGTGERWHEQFF; CDR3 DNA: TGTGCCACCGGGACAGGGGAAAGATGGCATGAGCAGTTCTTC
D gene: NA; V gene: TRBV6-1; clone size: NA; J gene: TRBJ2-1; CDR3 protein: CASRDLDGSYNEQFF; CDR3 DNA: TGTGCCAGCAGGGACCTCGACGGCTCCTACAATGAGCAGTTCTTC
D gene: TRBD2; V gene: TRBV6-1; clone size: NA; J gene: TRBJ2-2; CDR3 protein: CASAGGEYPGELFF; CDR3 DNA: TGTGCCAGCGCGGGAGGCGAGTACCCCGGGGAGCTGTTTTTT
D gene: TRBD1; V gene: TRBV4-3; clone size: few; J gene: TRBJ2-4; CDR3 protein: CASSQTGTGLAKNIQYF; CDR3 DNA: TGCGCCAGCAGCCAAACCGGGACAGGGCTAGCCAAAAACATTCAGTACTTC
D gene: TRBD1; V gene: TRBV29-1; clone size: NA; J gene: TRBJ2-2; CDR3 protein: CSVGDRDSGELFF; CDR3 DNA: TGCAGCGTTGGGGACAGGGATTCCGGGGAGCTGTTTTTT
D gene: NA; V gene: TRBV12-3/TRBV12-4; clone size: many; J gene: TRBJ1-5; CDR3 protein: CASSLEARVSNQPQHF; CDR3 DNA: TGTGCCAGCAGTTTAGAGGCCCGGGTTAGCAATCAGCCCCAGCATTTT
D gene: NA; V gene: TRBV10-3; clone size: NA; J gene: TRBJ1-2; CDR3 protein: CAIHDSYGYTF; CDR3 DNA: TGTGCCATCCACGACAGCTATGGCTACACCTTC
D gene: NA; V gene: TRBV7-8; clone size: NA; J gene: TRBJ1-5; CDR3 protein: CASSFLDQPQHF; CDR3 DNA: TGTGCCAGCAGCTTTTTAGATCAGCCCCAGCATTTT
D gene: TRBD1; V gene: TRBV11-2; clone size: few; J gene: TRBJ1-5; CDR3 protein: CASSQKQGLTINQPQHF; CDR3 DNA: TGTGCCAGCAGCCAAAAACAGGGGCTGACTATCAATCAGCCCCAGCATTTT
D gene: NA; V gene: TRBV5-1; clone size: NA; J gene: TRBJ2-7; CDR3 protein: CASSLAWQGSYEQYF; CDR3 DNA: TGCGCCAGCAGCTTGGCCTGGCAGGGAAGCTACGAGCAGTACTTC
D gene: TRBD2; V gene: TRBV19; clone size: NA; J gene: TRBJ2-7; CDR3 protein: CASSTSGIAYEQYF; CDR3 DNA: TGTGCCAGTAGTACTAGCGGGATCGCCTACGAGCAGTACTTC
D gene: NA; V gene: TRBV28; clone size: many; J gene: TRBJ2-1; CDR3 protein: CASSSDYINEQFF; CDR3 DNA: TGTGCCAGCAGTTCCGATTACATCAATGAGCAGTTCTTC
D gene: NA; V gene: TRBV5-1; clone size: NA; J gene: TRBJ2-2; CDR3 protein: CASSLGQINTGELFF; CDR3 DNA: TGCGCCAGCAGCTTGGGTCAGATAAACACCGGGGAGCTGTTTTTT
D gene: NA; V gene: TRBV18; clone size: NA; J gene: TRBJ1-1; CDR3 protein: CASSPPASGGNTEAFF; CDR3 DNA: TGTGCCAGCTCACCACCCGCCAGTGGGGGGAACACTGAAGCTTTCTTT
D gene: NA; V gene: TRBV18; clone size: many; J gene: TRBJ2-5; CDR3 protein: CASSPPTRRGTQYF; CDR3 DNA: TGTGCCAGCTCACCACCTACCCGGAGGGGGACCCAGTACTTC
D gene: NA; V gene: TRBV27; clone size: many; J gene: TRBJ2-1; CDR3 protein: CASSLRSGSNEQFF; CDR3 DNA: TGTGCCAGCAGTTTACGGTCAGGGAGCAATGAGCAGTTCTTC
D gene: NA; V gene: TRBV28; clone size: NA; J gene: TRBJ2-3; CDR3 protein: CASSSAVRGADTQYF; CDR3 DNA: TGTGCCAGCAGTTCTGCGGTGAGGGGGGCAGATACGCAGTATTTT
D gene: NA; V gene: TRBV20-1; clone size: many; J gene: TRBJ2-7; CDR3 protein: CSAREDSTYEQYF; CDR3 DNA: TGCAGTGCTAGAGAAGACAGCACCTACGAGCAGTACTTC
D gene: NA; V gene: TRBV11-2; clone size: many; J gene: TRBJ2-7; CDR3 protein: CASSPPGWNEQYF; CDR3 DNA: TGTGCCAGCAGCCCCCCTGGCTGGAACGAGCAGTACTTC
D gene: NA; V gene: TRBV18; clone size: NA; J gene: TRBJ2-2; CDR3 protein: CASSDYWENTGELFF; CDR3 DNA: TGTGCCAGCTCAGACTATTGGGAGAACACCGGGGAGCTGTTTTTT
D gene: NA; V gene: TRBV10-3; clone size: NA; J gene: TRBJ1-5; CDR3 protein: CATSEYFTGADQPQHF; CDR3 DNA: TGTGCCACATCCGAGTACTTTACCGGGGCGGATCAGCCCCAGCATTTT
D gene: TRBD2; V gene: TRBV6-1; clone size: few; J gene: TRBJ2-7; CDR3 protein: CASSERTSGFYEQYF; CDR3 DNA: TGTGCCAGCAGTGAAAGGACTAGCGGATTCTACGAGCAGTACTTC
D gene: NA; V gene: TRBV6-1; clone size: NA; J gene: TRBJ2-7; CDR3 protein: CASRGTERYEQYF; CDR3 DNA: TGTGCCAGCAGAGGTACAGAGCGCTACGAGCAGTACTTC
D gene: NA; V gene: TRBV30; clone size: few; J gene: TRBJ2-3; CDR3 protein: CAWSAGYTSTDTQYF; CDR3 DNA: TGTGCCTGGAGTGCAGGATACACTAGCACAGATACGCAGTATTTT
D gene: TRBD1; V gene: TRBV7-8; clone size: many; J gene: TRBJ2-3; CDR3 protein: CASSPGQGVADTQYF; CDR3 DNA: TGTGCCAGCAGTCCGGGACAGGGTGTCGCAGATACGCAGTATTTT
D gene: NA; V gene: TRBV11-2; clone size: many; J gene: TRBJ2-5; CDR3 protein: CASSSLGGSVAETQYF; CDR3 DNA: TGTGCCAGCAGCTCGCTAGGAGGGAGCGTTGCGGAGACCCAGTACTTC
D gene: NA; V gene: TRBV7-9; clone size: few; J gene: TRBJ1-5; CDR3 protein: CASSLGQAGQPQHF; CDR3 DNA: TGTGCCAGCAGCTTAGGGCAGGCGGGACAGCCCCAGCATTTT
D gene: TRBD1; V gene: TRBV20-1; clone size: many; J gene: TRBJ1-1; CDR3 protein: CSATWDRENTEAFF; CDR3 DNA: TGCAGTGCTACCTGGGACAGGGAAAACACTGAAGCTTTCTTT
D gene: NA; V gene: TRBV5-1; clone size: NA; J gene: TRBJ1-5; CDR3 protein: CASSLRPQVGQPQHF; CDR3 DNA: TGCGCCAGCAGCTTAAGACCACAGGTGGGTCAGCCCCAGCATTTT
D gene: TRBD2; V gene: TRBV20-1; clone size: many; J gene: TRBJ2-7; CDR3 protein: CSAVEGLAGRVEQYF; CDR3 DNA: TGCAGTGCTGTAGAGGGACTAGCGGGCCGGGTCGAGCAGTACTTC
D gene: NA; V gene: TRBV29-1; clone size: many; J gene: TRBJ1-1; CDR3 protein: CSVDTASSMNTEAFF; CDR3 DNA: TGCAGCGTTGATACGGCGTCCAGCATGAACACTGAAGCTTTCTTT